This entry is about one T cell receptor beta chain. Its target is not known. These data are taken from a study of T cell repertoires in cytomegalovirus infection. MiXCR, applied by TCRdb to the reads, yields one record per CDR3 protein. The data hold roughly 130,000 distinct CDR3 sequences, with 24% observed a single time. V gave up 6 bases and J gave up 8 bases; unmatched junction bases: 4. CDR3 length equals 12 residues. The rearrangement joins TRBV12-3 or TRBV12-4 to TRBJ2-1; TRBD1 aligns across 7 bases. The sequenced sample was PBMCs, sequenced either directly or after in vitro stimulation (not recorded which). The TCR was taken from a human donor in good health (CMV status not recorded). Some clones in this sample may be carry-over from other donors' samples. CDR3 in amino acids: CASRRQGDEQFF. The CDR3 nucleotides are TGTGCCAGCAGGAGACAGGGCGATGAGCAGTTCTTC.